These 14 T cell receptor beta chains were sequenced from one sample in a study of blood T cell repertoires in COVID-19. TCRdb keeps only in-frame clones here, not all; method: immunoSEQ multiplex PCR. The sample has 20,000 or so clones; 87% are singletons. Material for sequencing was peripheral blood. These receptors came from a human donor with active COVID-19. The donor label of this sample is uncertain.

The V call is TRBV25-1, the J call TRBJ1-2; 7 bases are a match to TRBD1. Germline-derived CDR1 and CDR2 are MGHDK and SYGVNS. The CDR3 is 15 amino acids. The ends lost 1 base at V and 3 bases at J; junction bases unmatched: 5. In DNA, the CDR3 is TGTGCCAGCAGTGAATCTTGGACAGGCCACTATGGCTACACCTTC. It is translated as CASSESWTGHYGYTF.

This clone was seen just once. The chain combines TRBV7-2 with TRBJ2-1; D possibly corresponds to TRBD1 (6 bases). The CDR3 totals 15 residues. Trimming pared 4 bases from V and 1 base from J, leaving 11 bases between. Germline V CDR1 and CDR2: SGHTA, FQGNSA. The CDR3 bases are TGTGCCAGCAGCTACAGGGATTATTCCTACAATGAGCAGTTCTTC. This translates into CASSYRDYSYNEQFF.

The CDR3 DNA is TGTGCCAGCAGTCCCCCGGACAGGGGAGGGGAAAAACTGTTTTTT. It translates to CASSPPDRGGEKLFF. The chain uses TRBV28 and TRBJ1-4, with TRBD1 identical over 9 bases. V shed 5 bases, J shed 8 bases, and the junction held 9 bases outside the gene matches. This CDR3 has 15 residues. In germline, CDR1 is MDHEN, CDR2 SYDVKM.

In nucleotides, the CDR3 is TGTGCCAGCAGCCCAACTGAGGGAATCGGGGAAAAACTGTTTTTT. Its protein is CASSPTEGIGEKLFF. The chain employs TRBV7-9 and TRBJ1-4, with D uncertain. Germline CDR1 is SEHNR and CDR2 is FQNEAQ (reference sequence). V was cut by 5 bases and J by 8 bases, with 18 bases left in between. The CDR3 length is 15 residues.

This chain joins TRBV5-1 and TRBJ1-6, with 7 bases fitting TRBD1. Germline V lookup: CDR1 SGHRS, CDR2 YFSETQ. Germline trimming cut 0 bases from V and 8 bases from J; bases unmatched to any gene: 2. The CDR3 is 14 residues long. This CDR3 is CASSLEGADSPLHF. The CDR3 DNA reads TGCGCCAGCAGCTTGGAGGGGGCTGATTCACCCCTCCACTTT.

The chain couples TRBV3-1 (or the pseudogene TRBV3-2) to TRBJ2-7; D remains unclear. This CDR3 comprises 11 residues. Trimming cost V 3 bases and J 5 bases, with 5 bases left between them. Germline V lookup: CDR1 LGHDT, CDR2 YNNKEL (reference sequence). The CDR3 protein is CASSQSHEQYF. DNA of the CDR3: TGTGCCAGCAGCCAGAGTCACGAGCAGTACTTC.

The chain has TRBV6-6 and TRBJ1-1, with 7 bases lining up with TRBD1. The trim removed 5 bases at V and 8 bases at J, leaving 5 bases unmatched. This CDR3 region has 12 residues. CDR1 and CDR2 (germline): MNHNY, SVGAGI (reference sequence). The CDR3 DNA reads as TGTGCCAGCAGTCGCCCAGGGGGAGAAGCTTTCTTT. Protein product: CASSRPGGEAFF.

This clone showed up just a few times. The chain couples TRBV27 to TRBJ2-5, with 9 bases identical to TRBD2. CDR3 length equals 15 residues. Per the germline V gene, CDR1 is MNHEY and CDR2 is SMNVEV (reference sequence). V lost 0 bases, J lost 5 bases, and 4 bases stayed unmatched. The CDR3 spells CASSLSTSGRETQYF. The CDR3 region has the DNA TGTGCCAGCAGTTTATCAACTAGCGGGCGGGAGACCCAGTACTTC.

The V call is TRBV5-6, the J call TRBJ2-3, with D perhaps matching TRBD2 (6 bases). CDR1 SGHDT and CDR2 YYEEEE come from the germline V gene. This CDR3 spans 13 amino acids. Between the trimmed V and J ends, which lost 3 bases and 3 bases, there was a span of 8 bases. CDR3 sequence (DNA): TGTGCCAGCAGCTCGGGGAGGACAGATACGCAGTATTTT. It specifies CASSSGRTDTQYF. The whole variable domain, remainder taken from reference TRBV5-6 and TRBJ2-3, is DAGVTQSPTHLIKTRGQQVTLRCSPKSGHDTVSWYQQALGQGPQFIFQYYEEEERQRGNFPDRFSGHQFPNYSSELNVNALLLGDSALYLCASSSGRTDTQYFGPGTRLTVL.

The CDR3 nucleotides are TGTGCCAGCAGTTACGGCCCGGGAGGGTATGGCTACACCTTC. It yields the protein CASSYGPGGYGYTF. The chain combines TRBV6-7 with TRBJ1-2; D remains ambiguous. TRBV6-7 is classed as an ORF, of uncertain function. The CDR3 length is 14 residues. V lost 2 bases, J lost 5 bases, and 12 bases lay in between.

This chain links TRBV18 with TRBJ2-7, with D maybe TRBD1 (6 bases). Trimming removed 2 bases from V and 2 bases from J, with 13 bases in between. Germline V gives CDR1 KGHSH, CDR2 LQKENI. CDR3 length: 15 residues. The chain's CDR3 is CASSPYPTGTYEQYF. The CDR3 DNA reads as TGTGCCAGCTCACCATACCCTACAGGGACCTACGAGCAGTACTTC.

The gene calls are TRBV4-3 and TRBJ1-2; D gene unclear. Looked up from germline, CDR1 is LGHNA and CDR2 is YSLEER. V was shortened by 0 bases and J by 5 bases, with 10 bases between the two germline ends. CDR3 length: 14 amino acids. The CDR3 sequence: CASSQERGPYGYTF. The CDR3 DNA reads as TGCGCCAGCAGCCAAGAAAGAGGGCCTTATGGCTACACCTTC.

V gene TRBV19 combines with J gene TRBJ2-7, with D possibly TRBD1 on 5 matching bases. Trimming cost V 4 bases and J 1 base, with 8 bases left between them. CDR3 length: 13 residues. Germline V gene sequence: CDR1 LNHDA, CDR2 SQIVND (reference sequence). The CDR3 sequence is CASSTQGSYEQYF. In nucleotides, the CDR3 is TGTGCCAGTAGTACGCAGGGTTCCTACGAGCAGTACTTC.

This clone was seen only a few times. This chain uses TRBV28 with TRBJ1-4, with a weak D call TRBD1 (5 bases). CDR1 is MDHEN, CDR2 SYDVKM, per germline. The CDR3 loop spans 13 amino acids. Trimming removed 5 bases at V and 8 bases at J, with 12 bases between. The CDR3: CASSPRTPEKLFF. The CDR3 DNA is TGTGCCAGCAGTCCCCGGACACCCGAAAAACTGTTTTTT.